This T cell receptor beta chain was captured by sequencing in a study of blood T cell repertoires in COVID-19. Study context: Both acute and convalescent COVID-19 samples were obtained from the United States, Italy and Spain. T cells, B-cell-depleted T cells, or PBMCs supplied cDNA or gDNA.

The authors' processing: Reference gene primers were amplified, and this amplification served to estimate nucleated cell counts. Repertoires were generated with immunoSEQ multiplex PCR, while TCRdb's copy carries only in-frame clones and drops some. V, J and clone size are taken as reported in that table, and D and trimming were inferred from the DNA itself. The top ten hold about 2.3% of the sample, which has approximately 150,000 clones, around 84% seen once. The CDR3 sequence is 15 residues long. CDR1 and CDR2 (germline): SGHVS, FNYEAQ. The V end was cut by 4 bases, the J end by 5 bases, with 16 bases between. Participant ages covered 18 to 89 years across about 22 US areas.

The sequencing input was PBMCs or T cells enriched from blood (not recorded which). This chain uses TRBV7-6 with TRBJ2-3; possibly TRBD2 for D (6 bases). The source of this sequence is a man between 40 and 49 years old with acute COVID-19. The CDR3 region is CASSSGTGYGDTQYF. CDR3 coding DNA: TGTGCCAGCAGCTCCGGGACTGGGTATGGAGATACGCAGTATTTT.